These T cell receptor beta chains were read from a single sample in a study of T cells in Graves' hyperthyroidism and ophthalmopathy. TCRdb re-called the multiplex PCR reads through MiXCR, storing one row per CDR3 protein. The table shows about 420,000 distinct CDR3 sequences, with roughly 15% occurring only once. Sequencing was done on a sample of blood. The receptors were sampled from a young woman with Graves' hyperthyroidism. Each CDR3 is given with its conserved first and last residue.

v_gene	j_gene	len	CDR3aa
TRBV29-1	TRBJ2-7	15	CSVYASFPFSYEQYF
TRBV9	TRBJ2-3	17	CASSAETRLPEQFAQYF
TRBV20-1	TRBJ1-5	16	CSAIQDRGPISQPQHF
TRBV2	TRBJ2-7	14	CASPGLAGGYEQYF
TRBV28	TRBJ1-4	16	CASSTGGRGTNEKLFF
TRBV7-2	TRBJ2-5	16	CASSLAGTSGQETQYF
TRBV28	TRBJ2-7	13	CASSPRLVYEQYF
TRBV29-1	TRBJ2-1	11	CSVAPYNEQFF
TRBV30	TRBJ2-7	15	CAWSVMVRGGDEQYF
TRBV5-6	TRBJ1-4	15	CASKRTGSHNEKLFF
TRBV20-1	TRBJ2-5	14	CSASPVSGQETQYF
TRBV7-8	TRBJ2-3	17	CASSPTSQVSSTDTQYF
TRBV6-5	TRBJ1-4	15	CASSYSGRANEKLFF
TRBV4-1	TRBJ2-7	13	CASSQDHPYEQYF
TRBV5-1	TRBJ2-1	15	CASSLEDSSYNEQFF
TRBV20-1	TRBJ2-7	14	CSARDRTYAYEQYF
TRBV20-1	TRBJ2-1	15	CSAKVPLGSYNEQFF
TRBV12-3/TRBV12-4	TRBJ2-1	12	CASSFGGAEQFF
TRBV15	TRBJ1-1	15	CATSRGGRMNTEAFF
TRBV5-1	TRBJ1-1	15	CASRPLTGFNTEAFF
TRBV5-1	TRBJ2-7	16	CASSREGGGFSYEQYF
TRBV18	TRBJ2-1	17	CASSPGLTGVSYNEQFF
TRBV6-1	TRBJ1-1	13	CASSGGMNTEAFF
TRBV6-2/TRBV6-3	TRBJ2-2	17	CASSYDSRDRVTGELFF
TRBV19	TRBJ1-3	16	CASSIAPGRSGNTIYF
TRBV12-3/TRBV12-4	TRBJ2-2	14	CASSWTGNTGELFF
TRBV18	TRBJ2-2	15	CASSPIRPNTGELFF
TRBV12-3/TRBV12-4	TRBJ1-2	13	CASRGRDNYGYTF
TRBV10-1	TRBJ2-1	15	CASSDREVLSHEQFF
TRBV2	TRBJ2-5	15	CASSEALRGEETQYF
TRBV18	TRBJ2-5	14	CASSLGATEETQYF
TRBV28	TRBJ1-5	15	CASSFLGDNNQPQHF
TRBV2	TRBJ2-1	13	CARKYDTYNEQFF
TRBV9	TRBJ2-1	14	CASSVGVVANEQFF
TRBV28	TRBJ1-2	14	CASSTGTGHYGYTF
TRBV7-2	TRBJ1-5	13	CASSWTQGQPQHF
TRBV19	TRBJ2-2	16	CASSISAGGLAGELFF
TRBV2	TRBJ2-5	12	CASSEAAKTQYF
TRBV20-1	TRBJ2-5	15	CSASDRRGSSKTQYF
TRBV5-1	TRBJ2-2	14	CASTPLENTGELFF
TRBV29-1	TRBJ2-1	12	CSVRQGVGEQFF
TRBV20-1	TRBJ2-3	15	CSASAKAGGTDTQYF
TRBV27	TRBJ2-1	16	CASSLLLSGKGNEQFF
TRBV27	TRBJ2-2	13	CASRRQGAGELFF
TRBV7-8	TRBJ1-1	17	CASSLGRMPVMNTEAFF
TRBV12-5	TRBJ2-3	14	CASGLSTSTDTQYF